This T cell receptor beta chain comes out of a study of shared clonotypes between healthy human individuals. Naive CD8 populations comprised CD45RO-negative cells positively selected for CCR7, excluding terminally differentiated effector memory CD45RA+ cells. Trimming cost V 6 bases and J 0 bases, with 15 bases left between them. The CDR3 extends over 15 amino acids. Germline CDR1 and CDR2: ENHRY and SYGVKD. Measured with immunoSEQ multiplex PCR; TCRdb has only the in-frame clones, and not every one. The repertoire holds about 680,000 clones, with 90% to 95% as singletons. The chain is built from TRBV10-3 and TRBJ2-7, with D tentatively TRBD2 (5 bases). The sequenced material came from naive CD8+ T cells sorted from blood. The clonotype originates from a man younger than 40 in good health. Here the CDR3 reads CAISPERAPSYEQYF. The CDR3 nucleotides are TGTGCCATCAGCCCTGAGAGGGCTCCCTCCTACGAGCAGTACTTC.